The rows below give T cell receptor beta chains drawn from one sample of a study of cytomegalovirus exposure and HLA in healthy donors. The protocol was immunoSEQ multiplex PCR, while the TCRdb copy is restricted to in-frame clones and leaves out a portion. The data show about 37,000 clones, with about four fifths seen just once and approximately 9.4% held by the top ten. What was sequenced was PBMCs. These receptors all stem from a woman in her thirties or forties in good health and CMV-seronegative. CDR3s include the opening cysteine and the closing phenylalanine or tryptophan. A D gene is named only where the DNA matches it firmly. Rows may omit the clone size; those that give it use once, few, many or a size class.

j_call	v_call	clone_size	d_call	cdr3_aa	cdr3_nt
TRBJ2-3	TRBV19	NA	TRBD2	CASSPIAGASSTDTQYF	TGTGCCAGTAGTCCTATAGCGGGGGCCTCTAGCACAGATACGCAGTATTTT
TRBJ1-6	TRBV28	NA	NA	CASSLLGAWDSPLHF	TGTGCCAGCAGTTTATTGGGGGCTTGGGATTCACCCCTCCACTTT
TRBJ1-3	TRBV2	NA	TRBD1	CASSEQGEASGNTIYF	TGTGCCAGCAGTGAACAGGGGGAGGCCTCTGGAAACACCATATATTTT
TRBJ2-4	TRBV15	NA	TRBD1	CATSRAPGQGLDIQYF	TGTGCCACCAGCAGAGCCCCGGGACAGGGGTTAGACATTCAGTACTTC
TRBJ1-5	TRBV5-8	NA	TRBD1	CASSITGTGGVQPQHF	TGTGCCAGCAGCATCACCGGGACAGGGGGCGTTCAGCCCCAGCATTTT
TRBJ2-1	TRBV5-1	NA	TRBD2	CASSSSVSGMGNEQFF	TGCGCCAGCAGCTCCTCGGTCAGCGGGATGGGCAATGAGCAGTTCTTC
TRBJ1-2	TRBV4-1	NA	NA	CASSQEAVLGGYTF	TGCGCCAGCAGCCAAGAGGCGGTACTCGGGGGCTACACCTTC
TRBJ1-1	TRBV7-8	NA	NA	CASSLGGDTEAFF	TGTGCCAGCAGCTTAGGGGGAGACACTGAAGCTTTCTTT
TRBJ1-2	TRBV6-1	NA	NA	CASWESRLRNGYTF	TGTGCCAGCTGGGAGAGTCGGTTACGCAATGGCTACACCTTC
TRBJ2-1	TRBV5-1	NA	TRBD1	CASSEGQGKGQFF	TGCGCCAGCAGCGAGGGACAGGGTAAGGGGCAGTTCTTC
TRBJ1-1	TRBV18	once	NA	CASSPRLDTEAFF	TGTGCCAGCTCACCACGTCTTGACACTGAAGCTTTCTTT
TRBJ1-1	TRBV5-5	NA	NA	CASSARYGDGTEAFF	TGTGCCAGCAGCGCCAGATACGGGGATGGCACTGAAGCTTTCTTT
TRBJ1-2	TRBV5-1	NA	NA	CASSLGAENYGYTF	TGCGCCAGCAGCTTGGGAGCGGAGAACTATGGCTACACCTTC
TRBJ2-5	TRBV4-1	once	NA	CASSQEAWGGGETQYF	TGCGCCAGCAGCCAAGAGGCCTGGGGTGGAGGGGAGACCCAGTACTTC
TRBJ1-6	TRBV7-3	NA	TRBD1	CASSLEGANSPLHF	TGTGCCAGCAGCTTAGAGGGGGCGAATTCACCCCTCCACTTT
TRBJ1-4	TRBV18	NA	NA	CASSPPNREGKLFF	TGTGCCAGCTCACCACCGAACAGGGAGGGAAAACTGTTTTTT
TRBJ2-6	TRBV2	NA	TRBD1	CASSGDRFSGANVLTF	TGTGCCAGCAGCGGGGACAGGTTCTCTGGGGCCAACGTCCTGACTTTC
TRBJ2-1	TRBV10-3	NA	TRBD2	CAIRAGTYNEQFF	TGTGCCATAAGAGCGGGGACTTACAATGAGCAGTTCTTC
TRBJ1-5	TRBV4-1	NA	NA	CASSQDWTANGQPQHF	TGCGCCAGCAGCCAAGATTGGACAGCTAACGGTCAGCCCCAGCATTTT
TRBJ2-1	TRBV19	NA	NA	CASSPILTGNEQFF	TGTGCCAGTAGCCCTATTCTAACAGGGAATGAGCAGTTCTTC
TRBJ1-6	TRBV15	once	NA	CATSRDVGSWGGSYNSPLHF	TGTGCCACCAGCAGAGATGTCGGGTCCTGGGGGGGCTCCTATAATTCACCCCTCCACTTT
TRBJ1-2	TRBV4-2	NA	NA	CASSPRGGDGYTF	TGTGCCAGCAGCCCACGGGGAGGAGACGGCTACACCTTC
TRBJ1-5	TRBV4-2	NA	TRBD1	CASSQAGTGDQPQHF	TGTGCCAGCAGCCAAGCCGGGACAGGGGATCAGCCCCAGCATTTT
TRBJ2-7	TRBV9	NA	NA	CASSVDRVDEQYF	TGTGCCAGCAGCGTAGACAGGGTCGACGAGCAGTACTTC
TRBJ1-2	TRBV7-2	few	TRBD1	CASSPDRGRAGYTF	TGTGCCAGCAGCCCGGACAGGGGGCGGGCTGGCTACACCTTC
TRBJ2-3	TRBV5-6	once	NA	CASSPQASYDTQYF	TGTGCCAGCAGCCCCCAAGCTAGCTATGATACGCAGTATTTT
TRBJ2-3	TRBV5-1	NA	TRBD2	CATSTSGADTDTQYF	TGCGCCACCTCGACTAGCGGGGCTGACACAGATACGCAGTATTTT
TRBJ1-5	TRBV28	NA	NA	CASTSLVGRQVIRPQHF	TGTGCCAGCACCTCCCTGGTAGGGCGACAGGTTATCAGACCCCAGCATTTT
TRBJ2-2	TRBV2	NA	TRBD1	CASVRGQYTGELFF	TGTGCCAGCGTTAGGGGGCAGTACACCGGGGAGCTGTTTTTT
TRBJ1-5	TRBV10-1	NA	NA	CASARGALGQPQHF	TGCGCCAGCGCCCGGGGAGCCCTAGGGCAGCCCCAGCATTTT